This T cell receptor beta chain was recovered during a study of cytomegalovirus exposure and HLA in healthy donors. Primers for the PCR totalled 60 Vbeta and 13 Jbeta. TCRdb's copy holds only in-frame clones and misses some; the assay was immunoSEQ multiplex PCR. The repertoire consists of about 200,000 clones, with 65% to 85% occurring once and the leading ten covering nearly 3%. Study-wide results and limits: Later on, a genetic analysis was performed. It linked a missense variant in DCLRE1C with V- and J-gene trimming of TCR beta. The majority of CMV-associated TCR beta chains were reported as apparently HLA-restricted in a later analysis. In a later analysis, productive TCRs from donors in an Asian-associated ancestry cluster reportedly carried fewer N-insertions than the cohort mean.

Germline V lookup: CDR1 GTSNPN, CDR2 SVGIG (reference sequence). The CDR3 contains 13 residues. V lost 4 bases and J lost 5; bases outside the gene matches: 6. This clone came up a few times. Its specificity is not known. V and J are TRBV30 and TRBJ2-5; 8 bases are shared with TRBD2. This clonotype was obtained from a woman aged 30 to 39 in good health and CMV-seronegative. Sequencing used PBMCs. CDR3 bases: TGTGCCTGGAATAAGGGACTAGGCGAGACCCAGTACTTC. It is translated as CAWNKGLGETQYF. Supplemented by reference TRBV30 and TRBJ2-5, the full variable domain reads SQTIHQWPATLVQPVGSPLSLECTVEGTSNPNLYWYRQAAGRGLQLLFYSVGIGQISSEVPQNLSASRPQDRQFILSSKKLLLSDSGFYLCAWNKGLGETQYFGPGTRLLVL.